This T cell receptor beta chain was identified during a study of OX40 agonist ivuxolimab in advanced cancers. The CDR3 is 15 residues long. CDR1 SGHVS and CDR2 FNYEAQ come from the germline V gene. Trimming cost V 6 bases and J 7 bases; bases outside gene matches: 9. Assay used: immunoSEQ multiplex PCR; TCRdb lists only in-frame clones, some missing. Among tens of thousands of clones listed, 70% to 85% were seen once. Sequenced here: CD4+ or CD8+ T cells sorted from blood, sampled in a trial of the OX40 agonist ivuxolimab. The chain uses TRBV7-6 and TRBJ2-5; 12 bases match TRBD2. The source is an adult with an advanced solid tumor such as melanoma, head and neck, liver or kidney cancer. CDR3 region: CASRLTSGGTGTQYF. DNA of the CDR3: TGTGCCAGCAGGTTGACTAGCGGGGGAACAGGGACCCAGTACTTC.